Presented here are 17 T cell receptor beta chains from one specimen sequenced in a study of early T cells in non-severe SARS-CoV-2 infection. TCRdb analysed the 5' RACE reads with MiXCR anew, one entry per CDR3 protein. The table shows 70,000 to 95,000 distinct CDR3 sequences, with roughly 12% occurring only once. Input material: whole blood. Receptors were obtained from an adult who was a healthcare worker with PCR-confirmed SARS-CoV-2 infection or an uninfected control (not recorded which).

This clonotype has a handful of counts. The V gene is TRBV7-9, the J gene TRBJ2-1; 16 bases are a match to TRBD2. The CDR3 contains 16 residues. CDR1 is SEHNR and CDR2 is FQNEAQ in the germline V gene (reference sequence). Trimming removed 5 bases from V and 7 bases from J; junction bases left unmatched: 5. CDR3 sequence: CASSKGLAGGRNEQFF. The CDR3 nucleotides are TGTGCCAGCAGCAAGGGACTAGCGGGGGGGCGGAATGAGCAGTTCTTC.

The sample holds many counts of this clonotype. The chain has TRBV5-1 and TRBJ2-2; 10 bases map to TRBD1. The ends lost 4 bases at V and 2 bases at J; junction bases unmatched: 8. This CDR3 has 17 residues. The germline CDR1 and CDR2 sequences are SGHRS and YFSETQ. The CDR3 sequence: CASSPPGTGANTGELFF. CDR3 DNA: TGCGCCAGCAGCCCTCCCGGGACAGGGGCAAACACCGGGGAGCTGTTTTTT.

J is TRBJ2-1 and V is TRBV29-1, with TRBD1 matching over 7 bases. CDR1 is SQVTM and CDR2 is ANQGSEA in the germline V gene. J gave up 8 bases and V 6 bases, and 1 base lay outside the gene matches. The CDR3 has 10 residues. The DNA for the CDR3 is TGCAGCGTCAGGGGGTATGAGCAGTTCTTC. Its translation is CSVRGYEQFF.

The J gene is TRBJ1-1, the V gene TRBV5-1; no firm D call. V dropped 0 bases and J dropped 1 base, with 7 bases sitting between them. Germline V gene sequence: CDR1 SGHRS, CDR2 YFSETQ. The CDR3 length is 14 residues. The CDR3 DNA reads TGCGCCAGCAGCTTGGGGACGGCGAACACTGAAGCTTTCTTT. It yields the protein CASSLGTANTEAFF.

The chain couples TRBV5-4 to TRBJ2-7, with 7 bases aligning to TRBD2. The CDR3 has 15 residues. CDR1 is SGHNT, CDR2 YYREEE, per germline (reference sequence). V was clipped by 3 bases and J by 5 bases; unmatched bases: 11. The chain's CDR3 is CASSSGGISRNEQYF. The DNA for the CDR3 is TGTGCCAGCAGCTCGGGGGGAATCTCAAGGAACGAGCAGTACTTC.

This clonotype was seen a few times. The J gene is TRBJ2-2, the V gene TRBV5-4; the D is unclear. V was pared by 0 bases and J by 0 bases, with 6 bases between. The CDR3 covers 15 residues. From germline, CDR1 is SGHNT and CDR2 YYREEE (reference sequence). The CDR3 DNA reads TGTGCCAGCAGCTTGGGGGCGGCGAACACCGGGGAGCTGTTTTTT. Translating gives CASSLGAANTGELFF.

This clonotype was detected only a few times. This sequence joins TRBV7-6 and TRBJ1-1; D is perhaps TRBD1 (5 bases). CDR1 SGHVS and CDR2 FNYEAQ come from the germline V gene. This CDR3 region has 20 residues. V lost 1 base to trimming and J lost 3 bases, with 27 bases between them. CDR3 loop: CASSLVSRGGQGVVDTEAFF. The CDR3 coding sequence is TGTGCCAGCAGCTTAGTCTCCCGGGGCGGGCAGGGCGTCGTGGACACTGAAGCTTTCTTT.

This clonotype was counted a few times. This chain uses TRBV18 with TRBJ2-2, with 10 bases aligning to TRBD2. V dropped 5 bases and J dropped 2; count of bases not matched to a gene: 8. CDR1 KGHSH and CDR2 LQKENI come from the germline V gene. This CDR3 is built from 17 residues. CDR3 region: CASSGTSGELNTGELFF. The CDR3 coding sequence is TGTGCCAGCTCAGGAACTAGCGGGGAACTCAACACCGGGGAGCTGTTTTTT.

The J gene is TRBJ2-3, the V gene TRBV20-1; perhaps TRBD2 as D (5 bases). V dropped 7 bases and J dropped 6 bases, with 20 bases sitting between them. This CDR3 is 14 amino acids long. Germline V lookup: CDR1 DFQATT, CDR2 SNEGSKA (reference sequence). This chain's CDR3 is CSGWSSWAGDTQYF. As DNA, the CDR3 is TGCAGTGGTTGGTCTAGCTGGGCCGGTGATACGCAGTATTTT.

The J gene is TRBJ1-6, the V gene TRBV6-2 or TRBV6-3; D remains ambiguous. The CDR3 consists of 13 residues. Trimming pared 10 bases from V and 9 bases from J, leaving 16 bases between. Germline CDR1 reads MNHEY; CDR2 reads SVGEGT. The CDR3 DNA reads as TGTGCCATGGAACAGTCTGCCTTTTCACCCCTCCACTTT. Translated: CAMEQSAFSPLHF.

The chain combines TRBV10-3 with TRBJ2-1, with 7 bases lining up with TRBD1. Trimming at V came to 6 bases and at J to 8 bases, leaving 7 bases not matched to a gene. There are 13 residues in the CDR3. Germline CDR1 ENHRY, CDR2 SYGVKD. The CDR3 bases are TGTGCCATCAGAAGGGGGCCAGCTGATGAGCAGTTCTTC. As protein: CAIRRGPADEQFF.

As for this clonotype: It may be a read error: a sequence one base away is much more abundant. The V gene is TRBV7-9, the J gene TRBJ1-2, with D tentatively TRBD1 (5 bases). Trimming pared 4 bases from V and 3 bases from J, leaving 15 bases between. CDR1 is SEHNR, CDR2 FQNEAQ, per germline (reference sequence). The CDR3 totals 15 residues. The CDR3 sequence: CASSWVRGAYYGYTF. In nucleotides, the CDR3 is TGTGCCAGCAGCTGGGTCCGAGGGGCGTACTATGGCTACACCTTC.

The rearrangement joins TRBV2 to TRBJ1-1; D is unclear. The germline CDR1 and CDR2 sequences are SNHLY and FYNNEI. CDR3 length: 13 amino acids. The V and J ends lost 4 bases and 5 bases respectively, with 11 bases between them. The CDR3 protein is CASSGDERTEAFF. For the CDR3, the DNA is TGTGCCAGCAGTGGAGATGAGAGAACTGAAGCTTTCTTT.

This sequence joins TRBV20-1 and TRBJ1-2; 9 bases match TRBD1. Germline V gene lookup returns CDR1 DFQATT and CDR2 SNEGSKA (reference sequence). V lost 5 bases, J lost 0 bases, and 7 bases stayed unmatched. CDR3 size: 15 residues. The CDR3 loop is CSASTGGSANYGYTF. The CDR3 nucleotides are TGCAGTGCTTCGACAGGGGGTTCCGCTAACTATGGCTACACCTTC.

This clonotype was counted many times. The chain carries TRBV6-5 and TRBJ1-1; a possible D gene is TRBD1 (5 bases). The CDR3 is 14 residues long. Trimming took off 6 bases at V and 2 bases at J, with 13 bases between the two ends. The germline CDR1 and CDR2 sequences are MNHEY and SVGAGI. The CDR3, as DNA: TGTGCCAGCAGCCCGGGACCGAGCAACACTGAAGCTTTCTTT. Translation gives CASSPGPSNTEAFF.

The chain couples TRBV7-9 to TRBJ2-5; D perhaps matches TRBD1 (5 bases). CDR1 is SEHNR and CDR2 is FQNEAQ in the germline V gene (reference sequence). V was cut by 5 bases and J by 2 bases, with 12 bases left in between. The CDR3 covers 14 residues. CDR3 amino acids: CASSKDILQETQYF. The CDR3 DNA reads TGTGCCAGCAGCAAGGACATCCTTCAAGAGACCCAGTACTTC.

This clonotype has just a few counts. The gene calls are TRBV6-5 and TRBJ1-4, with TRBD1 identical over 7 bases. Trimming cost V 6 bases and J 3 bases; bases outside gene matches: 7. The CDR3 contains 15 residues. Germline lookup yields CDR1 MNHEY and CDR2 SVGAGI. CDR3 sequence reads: CASSPDREPNEKLFF. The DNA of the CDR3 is TGTGCCAGCAGCCCCGACAGGGAACCTAATGAAAAACTGTTTTTT.